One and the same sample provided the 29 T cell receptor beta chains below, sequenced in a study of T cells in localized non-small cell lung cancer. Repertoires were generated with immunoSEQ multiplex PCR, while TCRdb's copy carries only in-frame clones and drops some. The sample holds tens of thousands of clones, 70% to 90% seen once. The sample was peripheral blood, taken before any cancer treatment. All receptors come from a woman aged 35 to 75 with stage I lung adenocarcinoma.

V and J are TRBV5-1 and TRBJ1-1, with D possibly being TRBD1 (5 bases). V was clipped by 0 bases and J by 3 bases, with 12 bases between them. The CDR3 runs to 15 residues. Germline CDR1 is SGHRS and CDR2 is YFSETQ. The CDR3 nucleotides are TGCGCCAGCAGCTTGGACGGGGCTACCTACACTGAAGCTTTCTTT. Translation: CASSLDGATYTEAFF.

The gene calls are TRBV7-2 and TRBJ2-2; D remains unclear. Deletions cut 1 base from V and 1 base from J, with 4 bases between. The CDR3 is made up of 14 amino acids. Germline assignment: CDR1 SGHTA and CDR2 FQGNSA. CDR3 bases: TGTGCCAGCAGCTTAGTAGTGAACACCGGGGAGCTGTTTTTT. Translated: CASSLVVNTGELFF.

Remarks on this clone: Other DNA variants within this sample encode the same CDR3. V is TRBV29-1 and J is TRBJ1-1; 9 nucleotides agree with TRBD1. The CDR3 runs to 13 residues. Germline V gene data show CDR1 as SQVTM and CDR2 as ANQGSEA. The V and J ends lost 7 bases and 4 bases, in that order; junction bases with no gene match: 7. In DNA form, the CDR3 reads TGCAGCGCCAGATTGACAGGGGGCACTGAAGCTTTCTTT. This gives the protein CSARLTGGTEAFF.

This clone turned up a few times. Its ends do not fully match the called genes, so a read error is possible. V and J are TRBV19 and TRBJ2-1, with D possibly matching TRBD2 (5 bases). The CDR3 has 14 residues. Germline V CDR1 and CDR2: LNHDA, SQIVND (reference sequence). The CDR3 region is CASTRTQSYSEQFF. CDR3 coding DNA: TGTGCCAGTACTAGGACTCAAAGCTACAGTGAGCAGTTCTTC. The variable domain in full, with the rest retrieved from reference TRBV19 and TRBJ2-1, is DGGITQSPKYLFRKEGQNVTLSCEQNLNHDAMYWYRQDPGQGLRLIYYSQIVNDFQKGDIAEGYSVSREKKESFPLTVTSAQKNPTAFYLCASTRTQSYSEQFFGPGTRLTVL.

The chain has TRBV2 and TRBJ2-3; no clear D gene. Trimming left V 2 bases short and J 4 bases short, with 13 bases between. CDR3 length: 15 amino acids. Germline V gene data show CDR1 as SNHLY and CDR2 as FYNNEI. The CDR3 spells CASSEFRVHADTQYF. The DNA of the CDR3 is TGTGCCAGCAGTGAATTCCGGGTTCACGCAGATACGCAGTATTTT.

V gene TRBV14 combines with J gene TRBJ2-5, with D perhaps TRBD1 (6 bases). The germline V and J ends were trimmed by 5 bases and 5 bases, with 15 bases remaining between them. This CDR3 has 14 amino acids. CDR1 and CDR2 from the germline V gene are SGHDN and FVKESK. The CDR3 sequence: CASSFLGTMETQYF. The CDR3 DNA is TGTGCCAGCAGCTTTCTAGGGACAATGGAGACCCAGTACTTC.

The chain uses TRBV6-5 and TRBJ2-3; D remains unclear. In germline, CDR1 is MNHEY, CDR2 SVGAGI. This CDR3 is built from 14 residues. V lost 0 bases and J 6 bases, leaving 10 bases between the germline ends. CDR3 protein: CASSYSGTADTQYF. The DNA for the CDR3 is TGTGCCAGCAGTTACTCGGGCACCGCTGATACGCAGTATTTT.

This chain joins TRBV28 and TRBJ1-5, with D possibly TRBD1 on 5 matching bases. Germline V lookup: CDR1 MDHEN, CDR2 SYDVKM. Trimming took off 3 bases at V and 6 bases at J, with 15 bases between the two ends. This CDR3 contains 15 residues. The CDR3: CASSFPPSGAQPQHF. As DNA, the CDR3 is TGTGCCAGCAGTTTCCCCCCGTCCGGGGCTCAGCCCCAGCATTTT.

DNA of the CDR3: TGTGCCAGCAGCTCCGGCGATTCCCGCGGCTACACCTTC. Translating gives CASSSGDSRGYTF. The chain is built from TRBV5-5 and TRBJ1-2; D remains ambiguous. Germline V gene lookup returns CDR1 SGHKS and CDR2 YYEKEE (reference sequence). The V gene lost 3 bases and the J gene lost 8 bases, with 14 bases spanning the gap. The CDR3 is 13 amino acids.

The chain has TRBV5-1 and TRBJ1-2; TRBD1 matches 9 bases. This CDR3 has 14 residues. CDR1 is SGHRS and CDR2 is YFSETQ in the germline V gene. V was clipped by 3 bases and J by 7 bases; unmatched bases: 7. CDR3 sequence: CASSSQGASGGYTF. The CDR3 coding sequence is TGCGCCAGCAGCTCACAGGGGGCGAGTGGTGGCTACACCTTC.

Here the CDR3 DNA reads TGTGCCAGTAGTACGGTACACGGTAGCAATCAGCCCCAGCATTTT. Residues: CASSTVHGSNQPQHF. The chain is built from TRBV19 and TRBJ1-5; D not resolved. The germline gives CDR1 LNHDA, CDR2 SQIVND (reference sequence). The CDR3 is 15 amino acids. Trimming took off 4 bases at V and 0 bases at J, with 10 bases between the two ends.

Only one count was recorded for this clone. The CDR3 loop reads CASSEGRNQPQHF. CDR3 coding DNA: TGTGCCAGCAGTGAAGGGAGAAATCAGCCCCAGCATTTT. The J gene is TRBJ1-5, the V gene TRBV6-1, with unresolved D. Per the germline V gene, CDR1 is MNHNS and CDR2 is SASEGT. There are 13 residues in the CDR3. Trimming removed 1 base at V and 4 bases at J, with 5 bases between.

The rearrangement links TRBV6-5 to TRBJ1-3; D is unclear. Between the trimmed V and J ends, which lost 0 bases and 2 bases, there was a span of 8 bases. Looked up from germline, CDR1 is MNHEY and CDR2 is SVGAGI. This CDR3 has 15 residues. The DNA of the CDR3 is TGTGCCAGCAGTTACTCGTCGACACCTGGAAACACCATATATTTT. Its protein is CASSYSSTPGNTIYF.

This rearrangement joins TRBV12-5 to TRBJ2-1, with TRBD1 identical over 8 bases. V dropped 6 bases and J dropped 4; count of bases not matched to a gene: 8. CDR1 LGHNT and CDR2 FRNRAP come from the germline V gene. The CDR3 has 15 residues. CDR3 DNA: TGTGCTAGTGGGGACGACAGGGGACCGTACAATGAGCAGTTCTTC. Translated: CASGDDRGPYNEQFF. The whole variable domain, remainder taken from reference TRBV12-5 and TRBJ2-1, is DARVTQTPRHKVTEMGQEVTMRCQPILGHNTVFWYRQTMMQGLELLAYFRNRAPLDDSGMPKDRFSAEMPDATLATLKIQPSEPRDSAVYFCASGDDRGPYNEQFFGPGTRLTVL.

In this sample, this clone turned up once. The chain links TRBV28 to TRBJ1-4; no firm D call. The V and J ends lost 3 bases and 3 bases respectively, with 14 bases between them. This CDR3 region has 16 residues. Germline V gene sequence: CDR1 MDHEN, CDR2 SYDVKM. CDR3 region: CASSFGGLIPNEKLFF. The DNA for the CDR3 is TGTGCCAGCAGTTTTGGAGGGCTCATTCCTAATGAAAAACTGTTTTTT.

Written as DNA, the CDR3 is TGCGCCAGCTCCAGGCCCACTGAAGCTTTCTTT. Residues: CASSRPTEAFF. The V and J genes are TRBV10-1 and TRBJ1-1; D is undetermined. V lost 8 bases and J 4 bases, leaving 8 bases between the germline ends. Germline assignment: CDR1 WNHNN and CDR2 SYGVQD (reference sequence). CDR3 length: 11 amino acids.

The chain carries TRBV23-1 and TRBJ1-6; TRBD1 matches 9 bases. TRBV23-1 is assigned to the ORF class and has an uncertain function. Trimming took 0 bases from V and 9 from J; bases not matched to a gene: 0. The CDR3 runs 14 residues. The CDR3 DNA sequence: TGCGCCAGCAGTCAATCGGACAGGGGTTCACCCCTCCACTTT. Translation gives CASSQSDRGSPLHF.

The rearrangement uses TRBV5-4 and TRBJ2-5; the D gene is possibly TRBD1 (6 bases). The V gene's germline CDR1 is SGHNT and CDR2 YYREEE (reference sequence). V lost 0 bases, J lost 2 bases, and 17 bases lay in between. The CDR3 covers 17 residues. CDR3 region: CASSLALRGQRQETQYF. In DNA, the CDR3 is TGTGCCAGCAGCTTGGCTCTTCGAGGACAGAGACAAGAGACCCAGTACTTC.

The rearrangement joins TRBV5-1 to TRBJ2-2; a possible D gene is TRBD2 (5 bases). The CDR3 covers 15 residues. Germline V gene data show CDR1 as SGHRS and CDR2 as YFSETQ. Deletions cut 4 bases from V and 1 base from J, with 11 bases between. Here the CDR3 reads CASSPRGRNTGELFF. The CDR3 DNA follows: TGCGCCAGCAGCCCCCGTGGGAGGAACACCGGGGAGCTGTTTTTT. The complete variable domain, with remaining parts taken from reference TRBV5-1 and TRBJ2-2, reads KAGVTQTPRYLIKTRGQQVTLSCSPISGHRSVSWYQQTPGQGLQFLFEYFSETQRNKGNFPGRFSGRQFSNSRSEMNVSTLELGDSALYLCASSPRGRNTGELFFGEGSRLTVL.

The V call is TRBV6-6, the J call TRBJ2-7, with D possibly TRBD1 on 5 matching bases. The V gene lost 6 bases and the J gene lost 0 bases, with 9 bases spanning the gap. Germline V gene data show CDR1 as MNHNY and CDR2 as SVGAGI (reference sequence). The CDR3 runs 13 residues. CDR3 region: CASRWGSSYEQYF. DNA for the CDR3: TGTGCCAGCAGGTGGGGCAGCTCCTACGAGCAGTACTTC.

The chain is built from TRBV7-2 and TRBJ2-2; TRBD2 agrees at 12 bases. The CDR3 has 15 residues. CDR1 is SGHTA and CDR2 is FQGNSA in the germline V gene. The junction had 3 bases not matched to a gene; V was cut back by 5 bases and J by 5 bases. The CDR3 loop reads CASSLGTSGTGELFF. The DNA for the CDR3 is TGTGCCAGCAGCCTGGGGACTAGCGGGACCGGGGAGCTGTTTTTT.

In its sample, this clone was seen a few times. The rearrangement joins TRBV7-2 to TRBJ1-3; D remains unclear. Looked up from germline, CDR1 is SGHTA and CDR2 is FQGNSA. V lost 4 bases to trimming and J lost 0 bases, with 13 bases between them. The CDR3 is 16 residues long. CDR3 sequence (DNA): TGTGCCAGCAGCTCCGCGGTATATAGCTCTGGAAACACCATATATTTT. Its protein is CASSSAVYSSGNTIYF.

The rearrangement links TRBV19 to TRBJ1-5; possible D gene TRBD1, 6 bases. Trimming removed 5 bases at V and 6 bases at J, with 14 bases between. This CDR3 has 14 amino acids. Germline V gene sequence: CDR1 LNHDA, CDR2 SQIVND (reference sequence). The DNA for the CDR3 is TGTGCCAGTAGTGTACAGGGTTGGGGTCAGCCCCAGCATTTT. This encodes CASSVQGWGQPQHF.

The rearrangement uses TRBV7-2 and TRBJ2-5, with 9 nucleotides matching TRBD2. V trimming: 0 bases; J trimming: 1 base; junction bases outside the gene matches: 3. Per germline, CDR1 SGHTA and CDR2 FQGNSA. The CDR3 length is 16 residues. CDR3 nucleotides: TGTGCCAGCAGCTTAGCCGGGACTAGCAGCCAAGAGACCCAGTACTTC. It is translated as CASSLAGTSSQETQYF.

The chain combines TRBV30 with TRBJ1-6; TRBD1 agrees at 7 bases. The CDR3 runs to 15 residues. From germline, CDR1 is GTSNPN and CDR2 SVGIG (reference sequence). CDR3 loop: CVRQGEEGKGSPLHF. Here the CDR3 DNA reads TGTGTCCGACAGGGAGAAGAAGGAAAGGGTTCACCCCTCCACTTT.

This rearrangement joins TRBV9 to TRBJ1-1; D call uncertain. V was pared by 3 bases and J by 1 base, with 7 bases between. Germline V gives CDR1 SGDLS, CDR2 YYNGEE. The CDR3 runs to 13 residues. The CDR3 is CASSARQNTEAFF. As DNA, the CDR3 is TGTGCCAGCAGCGCCCGACAGAACACTGAAGCTTTCTTT.

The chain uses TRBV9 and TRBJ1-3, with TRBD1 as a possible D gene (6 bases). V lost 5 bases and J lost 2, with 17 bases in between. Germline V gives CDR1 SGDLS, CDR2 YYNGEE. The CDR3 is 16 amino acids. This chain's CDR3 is CASSKEGTSTGNTIYF. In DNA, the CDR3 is TGTGCCAGCAGTAAAGAAGGGACATCGACTGGAAACACCATATATTTT.

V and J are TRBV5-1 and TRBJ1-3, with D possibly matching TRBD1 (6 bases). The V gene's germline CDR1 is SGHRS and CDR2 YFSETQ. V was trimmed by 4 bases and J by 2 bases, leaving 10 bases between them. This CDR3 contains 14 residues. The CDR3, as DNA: TGCGCCAGCAGCCTCGGACAGCCTGGAAACACCATATATTTT. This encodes CASSLGQPGNTIYF.

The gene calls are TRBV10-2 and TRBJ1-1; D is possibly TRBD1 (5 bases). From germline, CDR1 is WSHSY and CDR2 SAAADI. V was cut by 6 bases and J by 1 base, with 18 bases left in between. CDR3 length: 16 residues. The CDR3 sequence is CASRLTHRTQNTEAFF. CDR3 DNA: TGCGCCAGCAGACTAACACACAGGACTCAGAACACTGAAGCTTTCTTT.